This section outlines one TCR beta chain sequence together with its context. This CDR3 is also generated by other DNA sequences in the sample. In the original processing: Amplified reference gene primers provided the basis for estimating nucleated cell counts. Assay: immunoSEQ multiplex PCR; the TCRdb copy retains only in-frame clones and omits some. Clone size and the V and J calls come from that table; the DNA yielded D and trimming. The table lists roughly 120,000 clones, approximately 80% of them singletons. This entry is derived from a study of blood T cell repertoires in COVID-19. Overall study: Samples taken during acute and convalescent COVID-19 were collected in the United States, Italy and Spain. Sources were T cells, B-cell-depleted T cells, or PBMCs; the material itself was cDNA or gDNA.

The germline V gene encodes CDR1 MGHRA and CDR2 YSYEKL. Trimming removed 1 base at V and 2 bases at J, with 12 bases between. The CDR3 is 15 residues long. The rearrangement joins TRBV4-1 to TRBJ2-7; D call uncertain. This clonotype was obtained from a man aged 50-59 years with acute or convalescent COVID-19. The sequencing input was peripheral blood. CDR3 bases: TGCGCCAGCAGCCAAGGTGCCTCCTATCCCTACGAGCAGTACTTC. Amino acid sequence: CASSQGASYPYEQYF.